The present entry profiles one T cell receptor beta chain with its context. Its target is not known. This entry comes from a study of Ad26.COV2.S vaccination and SARS-CoV-2 variants. Background on the study: Recipients of Ad26.COV2.S got it intramuscularly, once or twice 56 days apart.

Method: immunoSEQ multiplex PCR; TCRdb's copy keeps in-frame clones and lacks some. Found here are more than 300,000 clones, around four fifths of them singletons; the top ten hold around 2%. Treatment indicated: some 20 received Ad26.COV2.S at low or high dose, single or two shots; about 5 received placebo; per-sample allocation not given. Sampling was performed 63 days after the first vaccine or placebo injection. Study observations and caveats: With respect to non-spike TCR breadth, vaccine and placebo recipients were similar.

Per germline, CDR1 GTSNPN and CDR2 SVGIG (reference sequence). This CDR3 has 14 residues. With 5 bases clipped from V and 4 bases from J, the junction kept 6 bases outside the gene matches. This TCR was recovered from a person between 18 and 60 years old who received the Ad26.COV2.S COVID-19 vaccine or a placebo. Sample: peripheral blood, taken in a trial of Ad26.COV2.S vaccine versus placebo. The chain has TRBV30 and TRBJ2-1; 9 nucleotides line up with TRBD1. The chain's CDR3 is CAWDTGGPYNEQFF. The CDR3 DNA is TGTGCCTGGGATACAGGGGGCCCTTACAATGAGCAGTTCTTC.